The subject of this entry is one TCR beta chain. These data belong to a study of CD8 T cells in Susac syndrome. TEMRA cells were FACS-enriched, while CD8+ and CD4+ T cells were negatively isolated. The CDR3 covers 13 residues. Trimming cost V 3 bases and J 4 bases, with 9 bases left between them. RNA totalling roughly 0.45 to 1 ug underwent reverse transcription with random hexamers. TCRdb itself ran the immunoSEQ multiplex PCR reads through MiXCR, one entry per CDR3 protein. The table lists roughly 330,000 distinct CDR3 sequences, about 91% of them singletons. The chain uses TRBV12-3 or TRBV12-4 and TRBJ1-2, with a possible D match to TRBD1 (5 bases). Sequenced material: CD4+ T cells from PBMCs. This sequence originates from a human donor with multiple sclerosis. CDR3 sequence (DNA): TGTGCCAGCAGTTTCGACAGAATCTATGGCTACACCTTC. Its translation is CASSFDRIYGYTF.